Following are 10 T cell receptor beta chains from one sample sequenced in a study of PD-L1 blockade in urothelial cancer. Clones were sequenced by immunoSEQ multiplex PCR, and TCRdb holds only the in-frame ones, with some missing. The sample includes roughly 90,000 clones, over 90% of them seen just once. The material sequenced was PBMCs, taken around atezolizumab (anti-PD-L1) treatment. The receptors stem from a man in his 60s with urothelial cancer.

The chain has TRBV7-8 and TRBJ2-7, with D maybe TRBD1 (7 bases). The germline V and J ends were trimmed by 4 bases and 2 bases, with 12 bases remaining between them. The CDR3 consists of 14 residues. Per germline, CDR1 SGHVS and CDR2 FQNEAQ. The CDR3 DNA follows: TGTGCCAGCAGCTCCCAGGGGGGAACCTACGAGCAGTACTTC. It translates to CASSSQGGTYEQYF.

This sequence joins TRBV6-5 and TRBJ2-1, with 7 positions matching TRBD1. The ends lost 0 bases at V and 0 bases at J; junction bases unmatched: 2. The CDR3 is made up of 16 amino acids. Germline assignment: CDR1 MNHEY and CDR2 SVGAGI. The CDR3, as DNA: TGTGCCAGCAGTTACTCCAGGGGGAGCTCCTACAATGAGCAGTTCTTC. Amino acids: CASSYSRGSSYNEQFF.

The CDR3 protein is CASSVAGGSDTQYF. In DNA form, the CDR3 reads TGTGCCAGCAGCGTAGCGGGAGGGTCAGATACGCAGTATTTT. The V and J genes are TRBV7-3 and TRBJ2-3; 11 positions match TRBD2. The CDR3 has 14 residues. Trimming took 5 bases from V and 4 from J; bases not matched to a gene: 2. Germline assignment: CDR1 SGHTA and CDR2 FQGTGA.

The rearrangement joins TRBV4-2 to TRBJ2-3, with TRBD2 matching 9 bases. V lost 3 bases to trimming and J lost 2 bases; unmatched junction nucleotides: 3. The CDR3 extends over 15 amino acids. The germline V gene has CDR1 LGHNA and CDR2 YNFKEQ. This CDR3 is CASSQTSGPTDTQYF. DNA of the CDR3: TGTGCCAGCAGCCAGACTAGCGGACCCACAGATACGCAGTATTTT.

This chain uses TRBV11-2 with TRBJ2-5, with D maybe TRBD1 (6 bases). This CDR3 is built from 13 residues. V lost 5 bases and J lost 5, with 12 bases in between. Germline-derived CDR1 and CDR2 are SGHAT and FQNNGV. As DNA, the CDR3 is TGTGCCAGCAGCACTTGGACAGCGGAGACCCAGTACTTC. Protein sequence: CASSTWTAETQYF.

This chain joins TRBV7-2 and TRBJ1-6; 8 bases are shared with TRBD1. This CDR3 region has 15 residues. V was pared by 4 bases and J by 6 bases, with 5 bases of the junction left unmatched. Per the germline V gene, CDR1 is SGHTA and CDR2 is FQGNSA. The CDR3 DNA reads as TGTGCCAGCAGCTACCGGGACAGGTCTAATTCACCCCTCCACTTT. This encodes CASSYRDRSNSPLHF.

Only one count was recorded for this clone. This chain connects TRBV19 to TRBJ2-2; 7 bases match TRBD1. J was trimmed by 3 bases and V by 1 base; bases with no gene match: 2. The CDR3 is 15 residues long. Germline values: CDR1 LNHDA, CDR2 SQIVND (reference sequence). In DNA, the CDR3 is TGTGCCAGTAGTATAGGACAGGGAGACACCGGGGAGCTGTTTTTT. This sequence encodes CASSIGQGDTGELFF.

This chain connects TRBV28 to TRBJ1-4, with 7 bases aligning to TRBD1. Germline lookup yields CDR1 MDHEN and CDR2 SYDVKM. CDR3 size: 14 residues. Trimming cost V 4 bases and J 3 bases; bases outside gene matches: 2. The CDR3: CASSYTGANEKLFF. The CDR3 nucleotides read TGTGCCAGCAGTTACACAGGGGCTAATGAAAAACTGTTTTTT. The full variable domain, completed using reference TRBV28 and TRBJ1-4, is DVKVTQSSRYLVKRTGEKVFLECVQDMDHENMFWYRQDPGLGLRLIYFSYDVKMKEKGDIPEGYSVSREKKERFSLILESASTNQTSMYLCASSYTGANEKLFFGSGTQLSVL.

V and J are TRBV5-8 and TRBJ1-5; D possibly corresponds to TRBD1 (5 bases). The germline gives CDR1 SGHTS, CDR2 YDEGEE. Trimming left V 3 bases short and J 1 base short, with 14 bases between. The CDR3 length is 16 residues. The CDR3 protein is CASSSWTFISNQPQHF. As DNA, the CDR3 is TGTGCCAGCAGCTCCTGGACATTCATCAGCAATCAGCCCCAGCATTTT.

DNA of the CDR3: TGTGCCAGCAGCTTGGCTGACAGGCGGACGTTTGAAAAACTGTTTTTT. Its protein is CASSLADRRTFEKLFF. J is TRBJ1-4 and V is TRBV5-5; a possible D gene is TRBD1 (6 bases). Germline values: CDR1 SGHKS, CDR2 YYEKEE (reference sequence). This CDR3 has 16 amino acids. Deletions cut 0 bases from V and 7 bases from J, with 16 bases between.